This is a list of T cell receptor beta chains from one sample in a study of a mutant IDH1 vaccine in newly diagnosed glioma. The repertoire was sequenced with immunoSEQ multiplex PCR; TCRdb's copy has only in-frame clones and lacks some. The sample comprises approximately 100,000 clones, about 90% of which are singletons, and under 0.65% rests with the top ten. Material: PBMCs, obtained from a glioma patient treated with radiotherapy, temozolomide or both. The receptor source for this set is a woman in her forties or fifties with glioma. Each CDR3 is given with its conserved first and last residue. A D gene is named only where the DNA matches it firmly. Size tells how often a clone was seen (once, few, many) or the class of an expanded clone, and some rows leave it out.

CASSHNHGTSGGTQYF	TGCGCCAGCAGCCATAACCACGGGACTAGCGGTGGGACCCAGTACTTC	NA	TRBJ2-5	TRBV4-1	TRBD2
CASSHPTGAIYEQYF	TGCGCCAGCAGCCACCCGACAGGGGCGATCTACGAGCAGTACTTC	NA	TRBJ2-7	TRBV4-1	TRBD1
CASSPGLAGTDTQYF	TGTGCCAGCAGCCCGGGACTAGCGGGGACAGATACGCAGTATTTT	NA	TRBJ2-3	TRBV9	TRBD2
CASRLMRSNTEAFF	TGTGCCAGCCGCCTAATGCGTTCGAACACTGAAGCTTTCTTT	NA	TRBJ1-1	TRBV28	NA
CAIRGTGLSYNEQFF	TGTGCCATCAGGGGGACAGGCCTTTCCTACAATGAGCAGTTCTTC	once	TRBJ2-1	TRBV10-3	TRBD1
CASSEALAQNYGYTF	TGTGCCAGCAGTGAAGCGCTGGCACAGAACTATGGCTACACCTTC	NA	TRBJ1-2	TRBV2	NA
CASRVRTGGSYEQYF	TGTGCCAGTAGAGTCCGAACGGGAGGTTCCTACGAGCAGTACTTC	NA	TRBJ2-7	TRBV19	TRBD2
CASSNPFQGTQYF	TGTGCCAGTAGTAATCCTTTTCAGGGTACGCAGTATTTT	NA	TRBJ2-3	TRBV19	NA
CASSPQRTGATYEQYF	TGTGCCAGCAGTCCCCAGCGGACAGGGGCCACCTACGAGCAGTACTTC	NA	TRBJ2-7	TRBV6-6	TRBD1
CASSHQGWDEQFF	TGTGCCAGCTCACACCAAGGGTGGGATGAGCAGTTCTTC	NA	TRBJ2-1	TRBV27	NA
CASSLSGGGAGRKLFF	TGTGCCAGCAGCTTATCTGGAGGGGGCGCAGGGAGAAAACTGTTTTTT	NA	TRBJ1-4	TRBV7-2	TRBD1
CASSPWGSGSYEQYF	TGTGCCAGCAGTCCCTGGGGGAGCGGGAGTTACGAGCAGTACTTC	NA	TRBJ2-7	TRBV27	TRBD2
CASSLREDSYGYTF	TGTGCCAGCAGTTTACGAGAGGATTCCTATGGCTACACCTTC	NA	TRBJ1-2	TRBV27	NA
CASSLGLAPRLRNTEAFF	TGTGCCAGCAGCTTAGGGTTGGCGCCCCGGTTGCGGAACACTGAAGCTTTCTTT	NA	TRBJ1-1	TRBV7-9	NA
CASSPGTLNYGYTF	TGCGCCAGCAGCCCAGGGACGCTGAACTATGGCTACACCTTC	NA	TRBJ1-2	TRBV5-1	NA
CASSLHRDYTSRETQYF	TGTGCCAGCAGTCTCCACCGGGACTACACGTCCCGAGAGACCCAGTACTTC	NA	TRBJ2-5	TRBV27	TRBD2
CASSQEKRGTQYF	TGTGCCAGCAGCCAAGAAAAGAGGGGTACGCAGTATTTT	NA	TRBJ2-3	TRBV4-2	NA
CASSEGVGSSYEQYF	TGTGCCAGCAGTGAAGGTGTAGGGAGCTCCTACGAGCAGTACTTC	NA	TRBJ2-7	TRBV2	NA
CASSFSGNRQETQYF	TGTGCCAGCAGCTTTTCGGGGAACCGCCAAGAGACCCAGTACTTC	few	TRBJ2-5	TRBV7-9	NA
CASSPQTGGYAEAFF	TGTGCCAGTAGTCCACAGACAGGGGGCTACGCTGAAGCTTTCTTT	NA	TRBJ1-1	TRBV19	TRBD1
CASRLASSREQFF	TGTGCCAGCAGGCTAGCGAGTTCCCGGGAGCAGTTCTTC	NA	TRBJ2-1	TRBV7-2	NA
CASIRQGQQPQHF	TGTGCCAGCATACGGCAGGGACAGCAGCCCCAGCATTTT	NA	TRBJ1-5	TRBV11-3	TRBD1
CASSLGLDYEQYF	TGTGCCAGCAGCTTGGGTCTGGACTACGAGCAGTACTTC	NA	TRBJ2-7	TRBV5-5	NA
CASSLSGWATYEQYF	TGTGCCAGCAGCCTTAGCGGGTGGGCCACTTACGAGCAGTACTTC	NA	TRBJ2-7	TRBV6-1	TRBD2
CASSDSISGSYNEQFF	TGTGCCAGCAGTGACTCGATTAGCGGGAGCTACAATGAGCAGTTCTTC	NA	TRBJ2-1	TRBV6-4	TRBD2
CASSYSRGKGTEAFF	TGTGCCAGCAGTTACTCGCGGGGCAAGGGTACTGAAGCTTTCTTT	NA	TRBJ1-1	TRBV6-5	NA
CASSSRSPLHF	TGTGCCAGCAGTTCGCGGTCACCCCTCCACTTT	NA	TRBJ1-6	TRBV6-6	NA
CASSLGGGYSNQPQHF	TGCGCCAGCAGCTTGGGGGGTGGCTATAGCAATCAGCCCCAGCATTTT	NA	TRBJ1-5	TRBV5-1	NA
CASSSMSGSTDTQYF	TGCGCCAGCAGCTCGATGAGCGGGAGCACAGATACGCAGTATTTT	NA	TRBJ2-3	TRBV5-1	NA
CASSRTGTGLAKNIQYF	TGTGCCAGCAGTCGGACAGGGACGGGCTTAGCCAAAAACATTCAGTACTTC	once	TRBJ2-4	TRBV28	TRBD1
CASSVAAGASYEQYF	TGTGCCAGCAGCGTGGCAGCGGGGGCCTCCTACGAGCAGTACTTC	NA	TRBJ2-7	TRBV9	TRBD2
CASSLVQSYNEQFF	TGTGCCAGCAGTTTGGTACAATCCTACAATGAGCAGTTCTTC	few	TRBJ2-1	TRBV28	NA
CASSSRHGTGGTGYRPGQFF	TGTGCCAGCAGCTCCCGACACGGGACAGGGGGTACGGGGTACCGACCCGGGCAGTTCTTC	once	TRBJ2-1	TRBV11-3	TRBD1
CASSAGGSNEKLFF	TGTGCCAGCAGCGCAGGGGGCTCTAATGAAAAACTGTTTTTT	once	TRBJ1-4	TRBV7-9	TRBD1
CAWRGARTPLHF	TGTGCCTGGAGAGGGGCAAGGACACCCCTCCACTTT	NA	TRBJ1-6	TRBV30	NA
CASSLRLDSYEQYF	TGTGCCAGCAGTTTACGGCTAGACTCCTACGAGCAGTACTTC	NA	TRBJ2-7	TRBV28	NA
CASSTRGPTDTQYF	TGTGCCAGCAGCACCAGGGGGCCCACAGATACGCAGTATTTT	NA	TRBJ2-3	TRBV14	TRBD1
CASSRNRALDTEAFF	TGTGCCAGCAGTCGTAACAGGGCTCTTGACACTGAAGCTTTCTTT	NA	TRBJ1-1	TRBV2	NA